What follows describes a single TCR beta chain. Antigen specificity is unknown. The study ran its PCR with 60 Vbeta and 13 Jbeta primers. The data were produced by immunoSEQ multiplex PCR, yet TCRdb's version contains in-frame clones alone and is incomplete. The sample includes 180,000 or so clones, 82% of them seen just once. Despite likely unrecorded immune exposures, the donors were nominally healthy at the time of sampling. Germline CDR1 KGHSH, CDR2 LQKENI. The CDR3 extends over 13 amino acids. Trimming removed 2 bases at V and 9 bases at J, with 13 bases between. This entry is derived from a study of cytomegalovirus exposure and HLA in healthy donors. Study conclusions and caveats: TCR beta V- and J-gene trimming, according to a later analysis, was linked to a missense DCLRE1C variant. Associated with cytomegalovirus, according to the listing, were 150 to 200 TCR beta chains.

The TCR originated in a woman aged 50 to 65 in good health and CMV-seropositive. This sequence joins TRBV18 and TRBJ2-5; a weak D match, TRBD2 (5 bases). Sequenced: PBMCs. The CDR3 nucleotides read TGTGCCAGCTCACCAAGCGGTGCGGACGCCCAGTACTTC. Its protein is CASSPSGADAQYF.